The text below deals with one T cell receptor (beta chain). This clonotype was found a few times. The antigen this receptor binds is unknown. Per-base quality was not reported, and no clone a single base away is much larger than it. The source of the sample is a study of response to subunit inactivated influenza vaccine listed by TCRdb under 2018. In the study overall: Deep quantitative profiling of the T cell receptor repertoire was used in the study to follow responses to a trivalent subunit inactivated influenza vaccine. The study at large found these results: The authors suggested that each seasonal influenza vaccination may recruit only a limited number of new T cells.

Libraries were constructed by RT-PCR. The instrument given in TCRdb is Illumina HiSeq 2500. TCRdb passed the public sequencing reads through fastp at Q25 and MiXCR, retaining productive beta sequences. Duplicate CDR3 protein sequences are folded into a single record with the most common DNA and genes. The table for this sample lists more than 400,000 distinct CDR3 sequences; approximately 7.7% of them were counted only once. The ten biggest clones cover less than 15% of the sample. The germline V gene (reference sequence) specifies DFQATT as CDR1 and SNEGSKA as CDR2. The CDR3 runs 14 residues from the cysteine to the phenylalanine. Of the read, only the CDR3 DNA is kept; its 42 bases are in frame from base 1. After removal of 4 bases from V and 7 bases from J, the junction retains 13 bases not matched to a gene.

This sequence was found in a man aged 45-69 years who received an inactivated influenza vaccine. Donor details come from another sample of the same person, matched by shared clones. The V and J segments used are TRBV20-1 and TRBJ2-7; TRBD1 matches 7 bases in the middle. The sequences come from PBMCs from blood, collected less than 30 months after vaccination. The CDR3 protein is CSAMKQGLAEEQYF. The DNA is TGCAGTGCTATGAAACAGGGGCTGGCAGAGGAGCAGTACTTC.